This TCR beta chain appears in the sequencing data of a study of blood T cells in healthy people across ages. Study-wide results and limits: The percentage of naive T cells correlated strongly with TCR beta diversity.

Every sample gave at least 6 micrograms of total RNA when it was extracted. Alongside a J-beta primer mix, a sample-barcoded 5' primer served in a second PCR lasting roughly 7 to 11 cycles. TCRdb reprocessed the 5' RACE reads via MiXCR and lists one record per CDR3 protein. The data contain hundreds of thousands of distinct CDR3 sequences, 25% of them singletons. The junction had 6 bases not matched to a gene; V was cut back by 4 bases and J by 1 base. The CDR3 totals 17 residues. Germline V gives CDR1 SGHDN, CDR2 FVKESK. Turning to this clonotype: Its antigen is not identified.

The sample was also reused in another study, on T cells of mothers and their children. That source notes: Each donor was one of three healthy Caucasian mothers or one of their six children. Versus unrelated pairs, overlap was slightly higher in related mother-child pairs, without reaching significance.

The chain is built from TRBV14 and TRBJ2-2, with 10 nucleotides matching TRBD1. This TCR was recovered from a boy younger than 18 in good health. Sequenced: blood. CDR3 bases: TGTGCCAGCAGCCTATGGACAGGGGGAAGGAACACCGGGGAGCTGTTTTTT. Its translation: CASSLWTGGRNTGELFF.